The 9 T cell receptor beta chains given below trace back to one sample, sequenced in a study of blood T cell repertoires in COVID-19. Assay used: immunoSEQ multiplex PCR; TCRdb lists only in-frame clones, some missing. The sample comprises 200,000 to 250,000 clones, roughly 85% of which are singletons, and around 20% rests with the top ten. The specimen was PBMCs or T cells enriched from blood (not recorded which). These receptor sequences come from a man aged 40-49 years who had recovered from COVID-19.

The DNA of the CDR3 is TGTGCCAGCAGCTTTCTGGCGAACACTGAAGCTTTCTTT. It is translated as CASSFLANTEAFF. V is TRBV7-9 and J is TRBJ1-1; D ambiguous. Germline values: CDR1 SEHNR, CDR2 FQNEAQ (reference sequence). The CDR3 spans 13 residues. Trimming took off 3 bases at V and 1 base at J, with 6 bases between the two ends.

This chain links TRBV5-1 with TRBJ1-3; D might be TRBD1 (5 bases). Germline CDR1 and CDR2: SGHRS and YFSETQ. Trimming shortened V by 0 bases and J by 4 bases, and 8 bases separated the two germline ends. The CDR3 has 14 amino acids. CDR3 nucleotide sequence: TGCGCCAGCAGCTTGGGTGACAGAGGAAACACCATATATTTT. It encodes CASSLGDRGNTIYF.

V gene TRBV6-2 or TRBV6-3 combines with J gene TRBJ2-3; 9 bases are shared with TRBD2. The CDR3 sequence is 18 residues long. CDR1 and CDR2 (germline): MNHEY, SVGEGT. The ends lost 1 base at V and 3 bases at J; junction bases unmatched: 11. This CDR3 reads CASSYYGEGSGSTDTQYF. The CDR3 DNA reads as TGTGCCAGCAGTTACTACGGTGAAGGTAGCGGGAGTACAGATACGCAGTATTTT.

V and J are TRBV5-1 and TRBJ2-5; D unresolved. Germline values: CDR1 SGHRS, CDR2 YFSETQ. This CDR3 is built from 15 residues. The V end was cut by 0 bases, the J end by 0 bases, with 9 bases between. The CDR3 protein is CASSLAKEYQETQYF. In DNA, the CDR3 is TGCGCCAGCAGCTTGGCTAAGGAGTACCAAGAGACCCAGTACTTC.

The genes are TRBV5-1 and TRBJ2-2, with D perhaps matching TRBD2 (6 bases). V was trimmed by 8 bases and J by 0 bases, leaving 11 bases between them. The CDR3 is made up of 14 amino acids. From germline, CDR1 is SGHRS and CDR2 YFSETQ. DNA for the CDR3: TGCGCCAGTCTCACTAGCCCGAACACCGGGGAGCTGTTTTTT. As protein: CASLTSPNTGELFF.

This clone occurred once. The chain links TRBV9 to TRBJ1-3, with 7 nucleotides matching TRBD1. The V gene's germline CDR1 is SGDLS and CDR2 YYNGEE. The CDR3 totals 17 residues. With 0 bases clipped from V and 0 bases from J, the junction kept 6 bases outside the gene matches. CDR3 residues: CASSVGAGGSSGNTIYF. The CDR3 DNA sequence: TGTGCCAGCAGCGTAGGGGCAGGGGGTAGCTCTGGAAACACCATATATTTT.

The CDR3 DNA follows: TGTGCCAGCACAAAAAACAGGGATTTTAATTCACCCCTCCACTTT. Its translation: CASTKNRDFNSPLHF. The J gene is TRBJ1-6, the V gene TRBV9, with D perhaps matching TRBD1 (6 bases). Germline CDR1 and CDR2: SGDLS and YYNGEE. The CDR3 spans 15 residues. V was cut by 6 bases and J by 6 bases, with 16 bases left in between.

The chain links TRBV10-3 to TRBJ1-1; D unclear. Trimming cost V 5 bases and J 0 bases, with 10 bases left between them. The germline gives CDR1 ENHRY, CDR2 SYGVKD. The CDR3 has 14 residues. The CDR3 region has the DNA TGTGCCATCAGTCAACGTACGGTGAACACTGAAGCTTTCTTT. Translation: CAISQRTVNTEAFF.

This chain joins TRBV11-2 and TRBJ2-2, with D maybe TRBD2 (6 bases). The CDR3 spans 15 residues. The germline gives CDR1 SGHAT, CDR2 FQNNGV. Trimming shortened V by 5 bases and J by 4 bases, and 14 bases separated the two germline ends. CDR3 nucleotide sequence: TGTGCCAGCAGCCGTGGTGGAGGGGCCACCGGGGAGCTGTTTTTT. It specifies CASSRGGGATGELFF. The whole variable domain, filled in from reference TRBV11-2 and TRBJ2-2, reads EAGVAQSPRYKIIEKRQSVAFWCNPISGHATLYWYQQILGQGPKLLIQFQNNGVVDDSQLPKDRFSAERLKGVDSTLKIQPAKLEDSAVYLCASSRGGGATGELFFGEGSRLTVL.